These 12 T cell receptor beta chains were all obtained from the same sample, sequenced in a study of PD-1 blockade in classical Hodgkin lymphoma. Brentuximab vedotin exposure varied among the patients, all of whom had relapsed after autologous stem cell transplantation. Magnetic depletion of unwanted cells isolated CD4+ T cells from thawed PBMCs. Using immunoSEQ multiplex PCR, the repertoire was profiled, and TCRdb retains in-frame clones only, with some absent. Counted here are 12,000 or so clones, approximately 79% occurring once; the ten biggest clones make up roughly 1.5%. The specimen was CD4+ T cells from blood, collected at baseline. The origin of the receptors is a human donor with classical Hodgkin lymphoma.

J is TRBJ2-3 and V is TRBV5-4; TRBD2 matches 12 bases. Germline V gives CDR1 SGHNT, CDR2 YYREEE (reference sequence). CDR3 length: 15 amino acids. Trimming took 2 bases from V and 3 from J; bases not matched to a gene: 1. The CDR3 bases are TGTGCCAGCAGCTTTCTAGCGGGGGGGACAGATACGCAGTATTTT. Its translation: CASSFLAGGTDTQYF.

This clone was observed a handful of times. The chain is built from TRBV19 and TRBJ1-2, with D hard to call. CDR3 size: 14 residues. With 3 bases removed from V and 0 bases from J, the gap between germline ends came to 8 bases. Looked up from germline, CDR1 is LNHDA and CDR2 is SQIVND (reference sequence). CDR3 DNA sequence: TGTGCCAGTAGTATCATCTCCGCTAACTATGGCTACACCTTC. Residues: CASSIISANYGYTF.

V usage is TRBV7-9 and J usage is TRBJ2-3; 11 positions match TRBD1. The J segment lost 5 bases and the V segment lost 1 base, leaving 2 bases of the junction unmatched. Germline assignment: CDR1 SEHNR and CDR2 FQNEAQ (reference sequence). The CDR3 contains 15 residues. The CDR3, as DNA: TGTGCCAGCAGCTTAGGGACAGGGGGCGAAGATACGCAGTATTTT. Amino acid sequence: CASSLGTGGEDTQYF.

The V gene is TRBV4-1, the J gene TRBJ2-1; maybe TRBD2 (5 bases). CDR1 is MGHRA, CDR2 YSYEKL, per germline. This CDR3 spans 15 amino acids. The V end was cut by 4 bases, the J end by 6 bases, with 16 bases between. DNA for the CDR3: TGCGCCAGCAGCCTTGGGCCGGGGTTAAGCAATGAGCAGTTCTTC. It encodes CASSLGPGLSNEQFF.

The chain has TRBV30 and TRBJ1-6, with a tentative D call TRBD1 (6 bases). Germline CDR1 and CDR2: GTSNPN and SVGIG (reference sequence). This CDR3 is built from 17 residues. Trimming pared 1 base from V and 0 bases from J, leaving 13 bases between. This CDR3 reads CAWSGLGRGSYNSPLHF. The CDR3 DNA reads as TGTGCCTGGAGTGGACTGGGCAGGGGCTCCTATAATTCACCCCTCCACTTT.

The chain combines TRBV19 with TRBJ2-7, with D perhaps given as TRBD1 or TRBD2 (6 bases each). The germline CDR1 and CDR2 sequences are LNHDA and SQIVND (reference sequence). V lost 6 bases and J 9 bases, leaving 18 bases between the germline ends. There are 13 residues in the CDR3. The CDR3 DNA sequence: TGTGCCAGTAGCCCAGATGGGGGGCCTGGGCAGTACTTC. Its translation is CASSPDGGPGQYF. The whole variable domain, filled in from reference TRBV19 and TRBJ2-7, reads DGGITQSPKYLFRKEGQNVTLSCEQNLNHDAMYWYRQDPGQGLRLIYYSQIVNDFQKGDIAEGYSVSREKKESFPLTVTSAQKNPTAFYLCASSPDGGPGQYFGPGTRLTVT.

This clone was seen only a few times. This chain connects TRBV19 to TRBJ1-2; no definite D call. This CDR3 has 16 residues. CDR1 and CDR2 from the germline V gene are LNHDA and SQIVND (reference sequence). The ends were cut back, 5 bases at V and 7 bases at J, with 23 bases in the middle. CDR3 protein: CASSFPGQTTASGYTF. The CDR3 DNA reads TGTGCCAGTAGTTTCCCGGGCCAGACTACTGCTTCTGGCTACACCTTC.

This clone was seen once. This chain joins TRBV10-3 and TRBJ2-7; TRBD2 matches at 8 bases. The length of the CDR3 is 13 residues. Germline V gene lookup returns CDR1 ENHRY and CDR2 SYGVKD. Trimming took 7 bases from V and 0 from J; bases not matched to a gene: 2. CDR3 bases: TGTGCCATCAAAGGGACTAGCTCCTACGAGCAGTACTTC. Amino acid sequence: CAIKGTSSYEQYF.

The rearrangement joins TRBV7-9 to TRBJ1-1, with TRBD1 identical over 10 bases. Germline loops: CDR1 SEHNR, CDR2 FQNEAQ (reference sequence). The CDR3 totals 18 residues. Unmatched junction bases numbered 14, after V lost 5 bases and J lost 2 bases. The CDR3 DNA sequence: TGTGCCAGCAGCCCGGGACAGGGGAGCGCAACCACAAACACTGAAGCTTTCTTT. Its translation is CASSPGQGSATTNTEAFF.

The CDR3 DNA is TGTGCCAGCAGCAGAAGGACGGGACAGGGTTCCTACGAGCAGTACTTC. Translation gives CASSRRTGQGSYEQYF. J is TRBJ2-7 and V is TRBV5-4, with TRBD1 identical over 9 bases. The CDR3 loop spans 16 amino acids. The trim removed 4 bases at V and 1 base at J, leaving 9 bases unmatched. CDR1 and CDR2 from the germline V gene are SGHNT and YYREEE (reference sequence).

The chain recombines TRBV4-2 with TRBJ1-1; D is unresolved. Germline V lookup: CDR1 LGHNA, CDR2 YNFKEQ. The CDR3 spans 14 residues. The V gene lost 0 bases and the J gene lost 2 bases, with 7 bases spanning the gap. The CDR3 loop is CASSQEASNTEAFF. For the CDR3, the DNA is TGTGCCAGCAGCCAAGAGGCCTCAAACACTGAAGCTTTCTTT.

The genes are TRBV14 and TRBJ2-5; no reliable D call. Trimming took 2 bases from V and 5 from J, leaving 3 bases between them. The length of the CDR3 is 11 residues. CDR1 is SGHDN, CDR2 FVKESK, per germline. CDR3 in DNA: TGTGCCAGCAGCCAAAGCGAGACCCAGTACTTC. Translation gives CASSQSETQYF.